This TCR beta chain was sequenced for a study of T cells in Graves' hyperthyroidism and ophthalmopathy. Whole-study results and caveats: Onset of ophthalmopathy came a median approximately 6.5 months after the model predicted it. Peripheral blood also featured most of the thyroid clonotypes expanded above 0.001. From stable hyperthyroidism, ophthalmopathy was set apart by a 13 V-J model.

The investigators amplified TCR beta CDR3 regions from RNA transcripts. HTBI primers were used for first-round RT-PCR of the TCR CDR3. MiXCR was run by TCRdb on the multiplex PCR reads, yielding one entry per CDR3 protein. The table shows approximately 510,000 distinct CDR3 sequences, with over 45% occurring only once. Exclusion of a patient resulted from uncontrolled infection, other autoimmune disease, pregnancy or lactation. A remark on this clonotype: The antigen remains unidentified.

Germline V gene sequence: CDR1 SNHLY, CDR2 FYNNEI. Trimming pared 6 bases from V and 11 bases from J, leaving 14 bases between. This CDR3 contains 12 residues. This clonotype was obtained from an adult woman with Graves' disease, either hyperthyroidism or ophthalmopathy (not recorded which). This chain links TRBV2 with TRBJ1-5; D may be TRBD1 (6 bases). Sequenced: peripheral blood or thyroid tissue (not recorded which). The chain's CDR3 is CASSGGQETQHF. Here the CDR3 DNA reads TGTGCCAGCAGCGGGGGACAAGAGACCCAGCATTTT.